The rows below give T cell receptor beta chains drawn from one sample of a study of T cell responses to AZD1222 COVID-19 vaccine. Using immunoSEQ multiplex PCR, the repertoire was profiled, and TCRdb retains in-frame clones only, with some absent. Among some 200,000 clones listed, approximately 93% were seen once. The sample here was peripheral blood, taken 28 days after the second AZD1222 dose. Source of these receptors: an adult who received the AZD1222 COVID-19 vaccine. The CDR3 runs from the conserved cysteine through the conserved F or W. The D gene is left open where the match is weak. Not all rows give a size; the values are once, few, many and, for expanded clones, a class.

>TRBJ1-5|.|.|TRBV18
TGTGCCAGCTCCCCCTCCGGGGGAAGCAATCAGCCCCAGCATTTT
CASSPSGGSNQPQHF
>TRBJ1-5|.|.|TRBV4-1
TGCGCCAGCAGCCAAGACCCCGACGTATATAGCAATCAGCCCCAGCATTTT
CASSQDPDVYSNQPQHF
>TRBJ1-5|.|TRBD1|TRBV19
TGTGCCAGTAGTGACAGGGTCTCGGGGCAGCCCCAGCATTTT
CASSDRVSGQPQHF
>TRBJ2-1|few|.|TRBV6-4
TGTGCCAGCAGTGTTGAGGGAAACTACAATGAGCAGTTCTTC
CASSVEGNYNEQFF
>TRBJ2-7|few|.|TRBV6-5
TGTGCCAGCAGTTACCAGGGAGCGCTCTACGAGCAGTACTTC
CASSYQGALYEQYF
>TRBJ1-3|.|TRBD1|TRBV25-1
TGTGCCAGCAACGGACAGGGAGTCTCTGGAAACACCATATATTTT
CASNGQGVSGNTIYF
>TRBJ2-7|.|TRBD1|TRBV18
TGTGCCAGCTCACAGAGACAGGGGGGGACCTACGAGCAGTACTTC
CASSQRQGGTYEQYF
>TRBJ1-1|.|TRBD1|TRBV7-9
TGTGCCAGCAGCTTATCCGGGACAGGAAAAACTGAAGCTTTCTTT
CASSLSGTGKTEAFF
>TRBJ2-3|.|TRBD2|TRBV7-3
TGTGCCAGCAGTCCTGCCCAGCGGGGGGGCCGTGATACGCAGTATTTT
CASSPAQRGGRDTQYF
>TRBJ1-2|.|TRBD1|TRBV5-1
TGCGCCAGCAGCACTGGACAGGGGGCAGTAGATGGCTACACCTTC
CASSTGQGAVDGYTF
>TRBJ2-1|.|TRBD1|TRBV6-2/TRBV6-3
TGTGCCAGCAGCTATGGACAGGGCTATGTTCTGCCGTTCTTC
CASSYGQGYVLPFF
>TRBJ1-5|.|TRBD1|TRBV10-3
TGTGCCATCAGCGGCGGACAGGGTTTCGATCAGCCCCAGCATTTT
CAISGGQGFDQPQHF
>TRBJ2-1|.|.|TRBV21-1
TGTGCCAGCAGCAAACAGGGAACGGCCAATGAGCAGTTCTTC
CASSKQGTANEQFF
>TRBJ1-3|.|.|TRBV27
TGTGCCAGCAGTGGTGACAGGTCGAGCTCTGGAAACACCATATATTTT
CASSGDRSSSGNTIYF
>TRBJ2-1|.|.|TRBV29-1
TGCAGCGTTGGGGGAGTGGCGTCCTACAATGAGCAGTTCTTC
CSVGGVASYNEQFF
>TRBJ1-5|.|.|TRBV6-5
TGTGCCAGCGCTGTAGGAAATAGCAATCAGCCCCAGCATTTT
CASAVGNSNQPQHF
>TRBJ1-5|.|.|TRBV2
TGTGCCAGCAGAGTTAGCAATCAGCCCCAGCATTTT
CASRVSNQPQHF
>TRBJ2-4|.|.|TRBV5-1
TGCGCCAGCAGCTTGGGAGGGGTGACCAAAAACATTCAGTACTTC
CASSLGGVTKNIQYF
>TRBJ2-3|.|.|TRBV5-6
TGTGCCAGCAGCTTGTTCATTAGGGACACAGATACGCAGTATTTT
CASSLFIRDTDTQYF
>TRBJ1-1|.|.|TRBV5-1
TGCGCCAGCAGCCCGCTGGGCAGTTTTGACACTGAAGCTTTCTTT
CASSPLGSFDTEAFF
>TRBJ2-2|.|TRBD2|TRBV7-6
TGTGCCAGCAGCCGTAATAGCGGGGTGCGCACCGGGGAGCTGTTTTTT
CASSRNSGVRTGELFF
>TRBJ2-3|.|TRBD2|TRBV6-6
TGTGCCAGCACCGACTCAGGGAGGGTCGCAGATACGCAGTATTTT
CASTDSGRVADTQYF
>TRBJ1-3|.|.|TRBV5-8
TGTGCCAGCAAGAGCTCTGGAAACACCATATATTTT
CASKSSGNTIYF
>TRBJ2-3|.|.|TRBV9
TGTGCCAGCAGCGTAGGGCAGGGTACAGATACGCAGTATTTT
CASSVGQGTDTQYF
>TRBJ2-7|.|.|TRBV23-1
TGCGCCAGCAGTCCCTCCCGGCACTTAACTTACGAGCAGTACTTC
CASSPSRHLTYEQYF
>TRBJ1-3|.|TRBD1|TRBV9
TGTGCCAGCGGGGGACAGGGAGCTGGAAACACCATATATTTT
CASGGQGAGNTIYF
>TRBJ2-1|.|TRBD1|TRBV4-1
TGCGCCAGCAGCCTTCCCCGGGACAGGGAATTCTCCTACAATGAGCAGTTCTTC
CASSLPRDREFSYNEQFF
>TRBJ1-5|.|.|TRBV28
TGTGCCAGCAGAAACCCCCGAGGACAGAGAAATCAGCCCCAGCATTTT
CASRNPRGQRNQPQHF
>TRBJ1-2|.|.|TRBV7-2
TGTGCCAGCAGCTTGGGGAACCGAGACTATGGCTACACCTTC
CASSLGNRDYGYTF
>TRBJ2-7|.|.|TRBV28
TGTGCCAGCAGTTTAAGCCTGGCCTACGAGCAGTACTTC
CASSLSLAYEQYF
>TRBJ2-5|many|.|TRBV7-2
TGTGCCAGCAGCTTCGGAAGCGGGACCCAGTACTTC
CASSFGSGTQYF
>TRBJ1-2|.|.|TRBV5-6
TGTGCCAGCAGGTCTATCGGGGGCAGGGGATCGGATGGCTACACCTTC
CASRSIGGRGSDGYTF
>TRBJ2-7|.|.|TRBV6-5
TGTGCCAGCAGGGGTACAGAGAGCTCCTACGAGCAGTACTTC
CASRGTESSYEQYF
>TRBJ2-3|.|TRBD2|TRBV19
TGTGCCAGTAGTATCGTAGCGGGGGGCCCAGGAGATACGCAGTATTTT
CASSIVAGGPGDTQYF
>TRBJ2-5|once|TRBD2|TRBV5-1
TGCGCCAGCAGCCTTCATAGCGGGGGGGCCTCTCAGGAGACCCAGTACTTC
CASSLHSGGASQETQYF
>TRBJ1-1|.|.|TRBV5-6
TGTGCCAGCAGCTTCTTGGCGGCAGGCCTTTGGTCTGAAGCTTTCTTT
CASSFLAAGLWSEAFF
>TRBJ2-1|few|.|TRBV7-9
TGTGCCAGCAGCAAAAACCCCAATGAGCAGTTCTTC
CASSKNPNEQFF
>TRBJ1-4|.|.|TRBV18
TGTGCCAGCTCGCCACGGGAGCCAACTAATGAAAAACTGTTTTTT
CASSPREPTNEKLFF
>TRBJ1-6|.|TRBD1|TRBV6-5
TGTGCCAGCAGGTTTACCGGGACAGGTATCTCACCCCTCCACTTT
CASRFTGTGISPLHF
>TRBJ2-7|.|.|TRBV7-2
TGTGCCAGCAGCGCCAACAGGGACTACGAGCAGTACTTC
CASSANRDYEQYF
>TRBJ2-1|.|TRBD2|TRBV29-1
TGCAGCGTACGGACTAGCGGGCACTGGTTCTTC
CSVRTSGHWFF
>TRBJ1-1|once|.|TRBV7-9
TGTGCCAGCAGGCCACAGAGCGTTAACACTGAAGCTTTCTTT
CASRPQSVNTEAFF
>TRBJ1-4|.|.|TRBV19
TGTGCCAGTAGTATGCAGGGATGGGATAATGAAAAACTGTTTTTT
CASSMQGWDNEKLFF
>TRBJ1-1|.|.|TRBV28
TGTGCCAGCAGTTTTGGGATGAACACTGAAGCTTTCTTT
CASSFGMNTEAFF
>TRBJ2-2|.|.|TRBV18
TGTGCCAGCTCAAGACCGGGGCTCATCACCGGGGAGCTGTTTTTT
CASSRPGLITGELFF